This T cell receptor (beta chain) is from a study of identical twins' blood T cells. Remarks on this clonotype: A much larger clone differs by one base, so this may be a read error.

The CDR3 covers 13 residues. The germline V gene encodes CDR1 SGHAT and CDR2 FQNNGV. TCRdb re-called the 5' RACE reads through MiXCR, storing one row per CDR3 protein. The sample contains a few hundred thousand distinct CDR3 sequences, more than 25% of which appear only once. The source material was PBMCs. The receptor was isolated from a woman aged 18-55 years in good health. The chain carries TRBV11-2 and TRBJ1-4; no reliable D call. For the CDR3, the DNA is TGTGCCAGCAGCTCGTACCCTAATGCAAAACTGTTTTTT. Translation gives CASSSYPNAKLFF.